This passage covers 4 T cell receptor beta chains from one sample sequenced in a study of shared clonotypes between healthy human individuals. The table came from immunoSEQ multiplex PCR; TCRdb's copy has only in-frame clones and leaves some out. This repertoire shows approximately 2.5 million clones, over 85% found once; its top ten account for about 0.34%. The sample consisted of naive CD4+ T cells from PBMCs. As to subset: CD45RA+ positively selected. These receptor sequences come from a man between 18 and 29 years old in good health. Some clones in this sample may be carry-over from other donors' samples.

This clone came up once. The V and J genes are TRBV7-3 and TRBJ2-1; tentative D call: TRBD2 (6 bases). The V and J ends lost 0 bases and 9 bases respectively, with 12 bases between them. The CDR3 is 14 amino acids. The germline V gene encodes CDR1 SGHTA and CDR2 FQGTGA. The CDR3 DNA follows: TGTGCCAGCAGCTTAACCGGGACTTTTAGTGAGCAGTTCTTC. It translates to CASSLTGTFSEQFF.

Details on this clone: This sample also contains other DNA sequences that code for the same CDR3. The CDR3, as DNA: TGTGCCAGCAGCTTTGGTACTAGCGGGAGCAATGAGCAGTTCTTC. As protein: CASSFGTSGSNEQFF. The genes are TRBV5-4 and TRBJ2-1, with 11 nucleotides matching TRBD2. V dropped 2 bases and J dropped 6; count of bases not matched to a gene: 4. The CDR3 runs to 15 residues. The germline CDR1 and CDR2 sequences are SGHNT and YYREEE (reference sequence).

This sequence joins TRBV7-2 and TRBJ2-7; D may be TRBD1 (6 bases). The CDR3 covers 15 residues. Germline lookup yields CDR1 SGHTA and CDR2 FQGNSA. V shed 2 bases and J shed 4 bases, with 15 bases lying between them. The CDR3 sequence: CASSLQQGSRYEQYF. In DNA, the CDR3 is TGTGCCAGCAGCTTACAACAGGGTTCTAGGTACGAGCAGTACTTC.

As regards this clone: Other DNA sequences of this sample code for an identical CDR3. This sequence joins TRBV4-2 and TRBJ2-3, with TRBD2 matching 10 bases. Germline-derived CDR1 and CDR2 are LGHNA and YNFKEQ. V dropped 4 bases and J dropped 3; count of bases not matched to a gene: 4. The CDR3 loop spans 15 amino acids. CDR3 protein: CASSRTSGSTDTQYF. CDR3 sequence (DNA): TGTGCCAGCAGCCGGACTAGCGGAAGTACAGATACGCAGTATTTT.